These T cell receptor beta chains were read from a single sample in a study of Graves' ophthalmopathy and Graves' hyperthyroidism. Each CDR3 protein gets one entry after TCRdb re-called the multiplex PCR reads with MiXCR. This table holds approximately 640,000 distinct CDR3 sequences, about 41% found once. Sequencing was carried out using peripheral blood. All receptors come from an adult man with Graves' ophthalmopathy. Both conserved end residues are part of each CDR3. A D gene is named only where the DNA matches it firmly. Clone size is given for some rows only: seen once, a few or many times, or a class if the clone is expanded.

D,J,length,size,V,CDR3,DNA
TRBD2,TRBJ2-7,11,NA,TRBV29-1,CSVGGVYEQYF,TGCAGCGTGGGGGGGGTCTACGAGCAGTACTTC
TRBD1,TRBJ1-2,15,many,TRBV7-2,CASSLPQGAPGGYTF,TGTGCCAGCAGCTTACCCCAGGGGGCGCCGGGGGGCTACACCTTC
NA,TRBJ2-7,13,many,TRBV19,CASSASGDYEQYF,TGTGCCAGTAGTGCCTCAGGGGACTACGAGCAGTACTTC
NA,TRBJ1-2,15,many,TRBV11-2,CASSRQDRNFYGYTF,TGTGCCAGCAGTCGCCAAGACAGGAATTTCTATGGCTACACCTTC
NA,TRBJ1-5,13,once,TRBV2,CASIGTLNQPQHF,TGTGCCAGCATCGGGACACTAAATCAGCCCCAGCATTTT
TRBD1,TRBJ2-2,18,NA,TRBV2,CASSSHPQGAKGTGELFF,TGTGCCAGCAGTAGCCACCCACAGGGGGCGAAAGGGACCGGGGAGCTGTTTTTT
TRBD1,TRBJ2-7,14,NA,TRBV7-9,CASSPQDRGYEQYF,TGTGCCAGCAGCCCTCAGGACAGGGGCTACGAGCAGTACTTC
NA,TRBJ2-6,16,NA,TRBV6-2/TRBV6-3,CASSFDGIYGANVLTF,TGTGCCAGCAGTTTCGACGGGATCTATGGGGCCAACGTCCTGACTTTC
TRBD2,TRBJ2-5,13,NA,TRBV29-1,CSLGEAGGKTQYF,TGCAGCTTAGGAGAGGCGGGAGGGAAGACCCAGTACTTC
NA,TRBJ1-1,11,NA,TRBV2,CASSEGRVAFF,TGTGCCAGCAGTGAGGGAAGGGTAGCTTTCTTT
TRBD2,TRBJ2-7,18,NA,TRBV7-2,CASSLHDTTSGGSYEQYF,TGTGCCAGCAGCCTACACGATACGACTAGCGGGGGTTCCTACGAGCAGTACTTC
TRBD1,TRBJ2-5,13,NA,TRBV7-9,CASTALQGETQYF,TGTGCCAGCACAGCGCTACAGGGGGAGACCCAGTACTTC
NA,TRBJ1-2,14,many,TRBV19,CASTPGHINYGYTF,TGTGCCAGTACGCCGGGACACATTAACTATGGCTACACCTTC
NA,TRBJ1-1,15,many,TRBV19,CASSIRQSLNTEAFF,TGTGCCAGTAGTATTCGACAGAGTCTGAACACTGAAGCTTTCTTT
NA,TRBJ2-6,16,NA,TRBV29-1,CSVEDPGDTGANVLTF,TGCAGCGTTGAAGATCCAGGGGATACTGGGGCCAACGTCCTGACTTTC
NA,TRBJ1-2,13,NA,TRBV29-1,CSVEEGRNYGCTF,TGCAGCGTTGAAGAAGGGAGAAACTATGGCTGCACCTTC
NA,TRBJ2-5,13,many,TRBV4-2,CASSQPYQETQYF,TGTGCCAGCAGCCAACCGTACCAAGAGACCCAGTACTTC
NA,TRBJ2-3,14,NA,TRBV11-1,CASSLTSSTDTQYF,TGTGCCAGCAGCTTAACCTCTAGCACAGATACGCAGTATTTT
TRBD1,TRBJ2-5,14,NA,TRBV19,CASGYRGTLETQYF,TGTGCCAGTGGATACAGGGGGACATTAGAGACCCAGTACTTC
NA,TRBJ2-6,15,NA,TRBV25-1,CASSPSGSGVNVLTF,TGTGCCAGCAGTCCAAGCGGAAGTGGGGTCAACGTCCTGACTTTC
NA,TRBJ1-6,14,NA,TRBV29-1,CSLVGRGGNSPLHF,TGCAGCTTAGTGGGTAGGGGTGGCAATTCACCCCTCCACTTT
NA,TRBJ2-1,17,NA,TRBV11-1,CASSLADIGRDYNEQFF,TGTGCCAGCAGCTTAGCGGATATCGGACGAGACTACAATGAGCAGTTCTTC
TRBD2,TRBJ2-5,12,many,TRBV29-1,CSVGGGEETQYF,TGCAGCGTTGGGGGAGGGGAGGAGACCCAGTACTTC
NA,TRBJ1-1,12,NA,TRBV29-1,CSSPSSGNEAFF,TGCAGCAGTCCCTCCTCGGGCAATGAAGCTTTCTTT
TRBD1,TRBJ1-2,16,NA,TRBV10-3,CAISPGQGTLNYGYTF,TGTGCCATCAGTCCCGGACAGGGGACACTAAACTATGGCTACACCTTC
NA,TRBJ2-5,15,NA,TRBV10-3,CAISDLPGRGETQYF,TGTGCCATCAGTGATCTGCCGGGACGCGGAGAGACCCAGTACTTC
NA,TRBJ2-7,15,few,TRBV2,CASSDPRGSPYEQYF,TGTGCCAGCAGTGATCCTAGGGGGAGTCCTTACGAGCAGTACTTC
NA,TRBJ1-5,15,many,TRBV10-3,CAISEGPREDQPQHF,TGTGCCATCAGTGAAGGGCCCCGAGAAGATCAGCCCCAGCATTTT
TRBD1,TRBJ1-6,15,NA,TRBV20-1,CSATPFGTGDSPLHF,TGCAGTGCTACCCCCTTTGGGACAGGGGACTCACCCCTCCACTTT
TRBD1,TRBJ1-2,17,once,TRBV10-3,CASSSLPGQGPLWGYTF,TGTGCCAGCAGTTCCTTACCGGGACAGGGTCCTCTATGGGGCTACACCTTC
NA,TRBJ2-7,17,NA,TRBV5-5,CASSFRRQEDGSYEQYF,TGTGCCAGCAGCTTCCGGCGTCAAGAAGACGGCTCCTACGAGCAGTACTTC
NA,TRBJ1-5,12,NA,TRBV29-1,CSVGWTGQPQHF,TGCAGCGTTGGATGGACCGGGCAGCCCCAGCATTTT
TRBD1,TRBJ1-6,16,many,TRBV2,CASSNAGTAHNSPLHF,TGTGCCAGCAGTAACGCAGGGACAGCTCATAATTCACCCCTCCACTTT
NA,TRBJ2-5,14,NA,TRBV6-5,CASSPQETRETQYF,TGTGCCAGCAGTCCACAGGAAACACGAGAGACCCAGTACTTC
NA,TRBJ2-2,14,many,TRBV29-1,CSVTAPPNTGELFF,TGCAGCGTGACAGCGCCCCCGAACACCGGGGAGCTGTTTTTT
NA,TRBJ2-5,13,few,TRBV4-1,CASKERPGETQYF,TGTGCCAGCAAAGAGCGGCCCGGCGAGACCCAGTACTTC
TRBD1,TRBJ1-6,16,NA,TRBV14,CASSPGQGSSNSPLHF,TGTGCCAGCTCACCCGGACAGGGTTCATCTAATTCACCCCTCCACTTT
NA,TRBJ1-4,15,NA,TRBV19,CASSILSGTQEKLFF,TGTGCCAGTAGTATCCTGTCAGGGACACAAGAAAAACTGTTTTTT
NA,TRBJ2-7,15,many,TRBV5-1,CASSSSPSGRDEQYF,TGCGCCAGCAGCTCCAGTCCATCCGGGCGCGACGAGCAGTACTTC
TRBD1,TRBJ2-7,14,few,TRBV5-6,CASSSQTGVGEQYF,TGTGCCAGCAGCTCTCAGACAGGGGTTGGCGAGCAGTACTTC
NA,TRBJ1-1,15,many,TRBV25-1,CASSYSSSMNTEAFF,TGTGCCAGCAGTTACTCATCCTCCATGAACACTGAAGCTTTCTTT
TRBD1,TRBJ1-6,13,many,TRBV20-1,CSAQGQGNSPLHF,TGCAGTGCTCAGGGACAGGGCAATTCACCCCTCCACTTT
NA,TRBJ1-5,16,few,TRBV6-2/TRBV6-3,CASSVWTPNFNQPQHF,TGTGCCAGCAGTGTCTGGACGCCGAATTTCAATCAGCCCCAGCATTTT
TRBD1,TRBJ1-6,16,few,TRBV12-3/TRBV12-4,CASSPGTGVFNSPLHF,TGTGCCAGCAGTCCAGGGACAGGGGTTTTCAATTCACCCCTCCACTTT